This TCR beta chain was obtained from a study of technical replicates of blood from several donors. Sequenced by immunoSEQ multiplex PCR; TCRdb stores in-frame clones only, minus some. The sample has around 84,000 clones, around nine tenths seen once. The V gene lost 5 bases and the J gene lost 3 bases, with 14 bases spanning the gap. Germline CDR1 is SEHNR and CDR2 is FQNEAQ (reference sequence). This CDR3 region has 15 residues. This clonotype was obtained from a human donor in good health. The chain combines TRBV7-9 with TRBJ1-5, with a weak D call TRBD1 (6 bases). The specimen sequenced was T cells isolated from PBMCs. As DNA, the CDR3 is TGTGCCAGCAGCGCCACAGGGACCACCAATCAGCCCCAGCATTTT. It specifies CASSATGTTNQPQHF. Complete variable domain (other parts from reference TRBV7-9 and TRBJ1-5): DTGVSQNPRHKITKRGQNVTFRCDPISEHNRLYWYRQTLGQGPEFLTYFQNEAQLEKSRLLSDRFSAERPKGSFSTLEIQRTEQGDSAMYLCASSATGTTNQPQHFGDGTRLSIL.